The 8 T cell receptor beta chains in this list originate from one sample, sequenced in a study of T cells in Graves' hyperthyroidism and ophthalmopathy (dated by TCRdb to between 2018 and 2021). Receptor libraries were prepared by multiplex PCR. Sequenced on an Illumina HiSeq 2000. The TCR beta CDR3 regions were amplified from the RNA transcripts. The TCR CDR3 was subjected to a first round of RT-PCR using the HTBI primer set and the Qiagen OneStep RT-PCR kit. Through fastp at Q25 and MiXCR, TCRdb rebuilt clones from the public reads, retaining in-frame beta chains. Entries that share a CDR3 protein sequence are merged under the most common genes and DNA. The sample table shows hundreds of thousands of distinct CDR3 sequences, and about 20% are seen once. The top ten clonotypes cover over 45% of the sample. The sequenced material came from blood. The source is a man aged 35-49 years with Graves' ophthalmopathy.

The chain recombines TRBV25-1 with TRBJ1-1; maybe TRBD1 (5 bases). Trimming took off 6 bases at V and 4 bases at J, with 18 bases between the two ends. The CDR3 has 15 amino acids. The V gene's germline CDR1 is MGHDK and CDR2 SYGVNS. Here the CDR3 reads CASSVMGSRGTEAFF. The CDR3 DNA sequence: TGTGCCAGCAGCGTAATGGGGTCGAGGGGCACTGAAGCTTTCTTT. Drawing the rest from reference TRBV25-1 and TRBJ1-1, the complete variable domain is EADIYQTPRYLVIGTGKKITLECSQTMGHDKMYWYQQDPGMELHLIHYSYGVNSTEKGDLSSESTVSRIRTEHFPLTLESARPSHTSQYLCASSVMGSRGTEAFFGQGTRLTVV.

This clonotype was observed a handful of times. The CDR3 bases are TGTGCCAGCAGCTTAGGGGCTTTGGGTTCCGCCACAGATACGCAGTATTTT. Translated, it gives CASSLGALGSATDTQYF. The chain couples TRBV11-2 to TRBJ2-3; D not resolved. In germline, CDR1 is SGHAT, CDR2 FQNNGV. CDR3 length equals 17 residues. V lost 1 base and J lost 2, with 16 bases in between.

This clonotype was counted many times. V usage is TRBV11-1 and J usage is TRBJ1-5; possible D gene TRBD1, 6 bases. The germline CDR1 and CDR2 sequences are SGHAT and FQDESV (reference sequence). Trimming shortened V by 2 bases and J by 4 bases, and 12 bases separated the two germline ends. The CDR3 is 15 residues long. The CDR3 region has the DNA TGTGCCAGCAGCTTACCAGGGGTCGATAATCAGCCCCAGCATTTT. Translated, it gives CASSLPGVDNQPQHF.

The chain employs TRBV28 and TRBJ1-2; 7 positions agree with TRBD1. The CDR3 totals 14 residues. Germline V lookup: CDR1 MDHEN, CDR2 SYDVKM. Trimming removed 7 bases from V and 5 bases from J; junction bases left unmatched: 10. Here the CDR3 DNA reads TGTGCCAGCACCCCAGGGGGGGTCTGGTATGGCTACACCTTC. Translating it yields CASTPGGVWYGYTF.

The table lists this clonotype with many counts. The chain recombines TRBV7-8 with TRBJ2-2, with 9 positions matching TRBD2. The CDR3 sequence is 16 residues long. Germline CDR1 reads SGHVS; CDR2 reads FQNEAQ. After removal of 4 bases from V and 1 base from J, the junction contained 4 bases not matched to a gene. The CDR3 reads CASSSLSGRNTGELFF. The CDR3 nucleotides read TGTGCCAGCAGCTCACTTAGCGGGAGGAACACCGGGGAGCTGTTTTTT.

This clonotype was observed many times. This rearrangement joins TRBV6-1 to TRBJ1-5; 12 bases match TRBD1. CDR3 size: 15 residues. Germline lookup yields CDR1 MNHNS and CDR2 SASEGT. The J segment lost 7 bases and the V segment lost 5 bases, leaving 6 bases of the junction unmatched. This CDR3 is CASSFLGTGGQPQHF. The CDR3 nucleotides are TGTGCCAGCAGTTTTCTTGGGACAGGGGGCCAGCCCCAGCATTTT.

This chain joins TRBV20-1 and TRBJ2-3, with TRBD2 identical over 12 bases. With V trimmed by 5 bases and J by 0 bases, 6 bases remained unmatched. The CDR3 covers 16 residues. Germline lookup yields CDR1 DFQATT and CDR2 SNEGSKA (reference sequence). CDR3 amino acids: CSALLTSGGSTDTQYF. The DNA for the CDR3 is TGCAGTGCTCTCCTGACTAGCGGGGGTAGCACAGATACGCAGTATTTT.

CDR3 bases: TGTGCCAGCAGTCGAGAATCGGTTAGTCGCTCCTACGAGCAGTACTTC. Its translation is CASSRESVSRSYEQYF. This sequence joins TRBV6-2 or TRBV6-3 and TRBJ2-7; D uncertain. Trimming removed 5 bases at V and 0 bases at J, with 17 bases between. Germline CDR1 and CDR2: MNHEY and SVGEGT. The CDR3 runs 16 residues.